The 8 T cell receptor beta chains presented below share a single source sample, sequenced in a study of CD8+ T cells in alopecia areata. cDNA reverse transcribed from extracted RNA served as the sequencing template. Assay: immunoSEQ multiplex PCR; the TCRdb copy retains only in-frame clones and omits some. The sample lists under 350,000 clones, none appearing once, the ten largest making up about 1.2%. Markers used for sorting pooled cutaneous lymph node cells were CD4, CD8alpha, NKG2D, NKG2ACE and others. Sequenced: CD4+ T cells sorted from a lymph node. Every receptor here comes from a C3H/HeJ mouse with alopecia areata. The MHC haplotype of this mouse line is H2-k.

As for this clone: The gene symbols are mouse symbols. The sequenced fragment ends 4 residues before the CDR3 boundary, so the rest is inferred from the germline J gene. The V gene is TRBV13-3, the J gene TRBJ2-5, with 8 nucleotides matching TRBD2. CDR3 length equals 15 residues. Germline assignment: CDR1 NNHDY and CDR2 SYVADS. Trimming removed 3 bases from V and 0 bases from J; junction bases left unmatched: 3. CDR3 bases read: TGTGCCAGCAGTGGGGGACTGGATAACCAAGAC. Its protein is CASSGGLDNQD. The entire CDR3 reads CASSGGLDNQDTQYF.

For this clone: These gene names are mouse names. The DNA ends 3 residues before the CDR3 does, and the rest of the CDR3 is filled in from the germline J gene. This chain connects TRBV31 to TRBJ1-6; 10 bases agree with TRBD1. TRBJ1-6 is treated as an ORF (open reading frame) with a function not yet certain. The germline V gene encodes CDR1 GKSSPN and CDR2 SITVG. This CDR3 has 13 amino acids. Incomplete CDR3 DNA: TGTGCCTGGAGTCTAGGGACAGGGGTTCCC. This encodes CAWSLGTGVP. The CDR3, in full, reads CAWSLGTGVPLYF.

As concerns this clone: The listed genes are named as in mouse. Sequencing ends 3 residues short of the CDR3 end; the germline J gene provides the rest. Other nucleotide sequences in the sample specify the same CDR3. V is TRBV5 and J is TRBJ1-6; the D gene is possibly TRBD1 (6 bases). TRBJ1-6 is annotated as an ORF whose role is uncertain. Trimming took 0 bases from V and 0 from J, leaving 9 bases between them. Germline V CDR1 and CDR2: LGHNA, YNLKQL (reference sequence). The CDR3 is 17 residues long. Partial CDR3 DNA: TGTGCCAGCAGCCAAGATAGAGGGGGTTCCTATAATTCGCCC. Translating it yields CASSQDRGGSYNSP. The full CDR3 protein reads CASSQDRGGSYNSPLYF.

This clone appeared a few times. All gene names here are mouse names. The read terminates 4 residues ahead of where the CDR3 ends, so the germline J gene completes it. The rearrangement uses TRBV5 and TRBJ2-3; 9 nucleotides line up with TRBD1. CDR3 size: 16 residues. The V and J ends lost 4 bases and 3 bases, in that order; junction bases with no gene match: 8. Germline lookup yields CDR1 LGHNA and CDR2 YNLKQL (reference sequence). The part of the CDR3 DNA that was read is TGTGCCAGCAGCCTCACAGGGGGCGAAAAAGCAGAA. Its protein is CASSLTGGEKAE. The whole CDR3 protein reads CASSLTGGEKAETLYF.

Concerning this clone itself: The germline and genes are mouse ones. The read finishes 4 residues shy of the CDR3 end, and the germline J gene is used to complete it. The chain has TRBV31 and TRBJ2-1; 8 nucleotides align to TRBD2. Losses at the gene ends were 3 bases for V and 3 bases for J; bases not matched to a gene: 7. CDR3 length: 15 amino acids. Looked up from germline, CDR1 is GKSSPN and CDR2 is SITVG. Incomplete CDR3 DNA: TGTGCCTGGAGACATACTGGGGGATCCTATGCT. Encoded protein: CAWRHTGGSYA. The whole CDR3 protein is CAWRHTGGSYAEQFF. The full variable domain, rest sourced from reference TRBV31 and TRBJ2-1, is AQTIHQWPVAEIKAVGSPLSLGCTIKGKSSPNLYWYWQATGGTLQQLFYSITVGQVESVVQLNLSASRPKDDQFILSTEKLLLSHSGFYLCAWRHTGGSYAEQFFGPGTRLTVL.

This clone was detected a few times. Gene names follow the mouse nomenclature. Read coverage stops 4 residues before the CDR3 terminus; the germline J gene supplies the remainder. This sequence joins TRBV13-1 and TRBJ2-3, with 10 bases identical to TRBD2. The CDR3 covers 15 residues. V dropped 4 bases and J dropped 1; count of bases not matched to a gene: 3. Germline assignment: CDR1 NSHNY and CDR2 SYGAGN. CDR3 region: CASSKGLGGAETLYF. Incomplete CDR3 DNA: TGTGCCAGCAGTAAAGGACTGGGGGGTGCAGAA.

Comments on this clone: The genes are named according to mouse. The DNA ends 4 residues before the CDR3 does, and the rest of the CDR3 is filled in from the germline J gene. The rearrangement links TRBV31 to TRBJ1-2; D possibly corresponds to TRBD1 (5 bases). The CDR3 extends over 14 amino acids. The germline V gene has CDR1 GKSSPN and CDR2 SITVG. The chain's CDR3 is CAWSPRTGGDDYTF. The covered CDR3 bases are TGTGCCTGGAGTCCCCGGACTGGGGGGGAC.

With regard to this clone: Genes and germline are mouse. The read ends 4 residues shy of where the CDR3 ends; the end is completed using the germline J gene. In the same sample, other DNA sequences code for this CDR3. The V and J genes are TRBV19 and TRBJ2-2; 9 positions agree with TRBD1. J lost 3 bases, V lost 5 bases, and 2 bases had no gene match. The CDR3 consists of 14 residues. Germline assignment: CDR1 FNHDT and CDR2 SITEND (reference sequence). CDR3 DNA (partial): TGTGCCAGCAGCCGACAGGGGGACACCGGG. Its protein product is CASSRQGDTG. The CDR3 in its entirety is CASSRQGDTGQLYF.